This T cell receptor beta chain appears in the sequencing data of a study of human T cells and chemical hapten exposure. About the research overall: Sensitization applied 2% DPC to approximately 2 cm by approximately 2 cm of upper inner arm skin. Study outcomes and limitations: DPC sensitization produced no change in TCRs with frequency above 1 in 1000.

Sample time point: patch test 3, about 24 weeks after DPC sensitization. Treatment described: therapeutic diphenylcyclopropenone sensitization with weekly scalp DPC. Those who donated were patients with alopecia, 18 to 70 years of age, and suitable for DPC. This clonotype was detected ten times or more. Antigen unknown. The CDR3 loop spans 15 amino acids. Germline CDR1 is SEHNR and CDR2 is FQNEAQ (reference sequence). Between the trimmed V and J ends, which lost 5 bases and 0 bases, there was a span of 14 bases. One entry per CDR3 protein results from TCRdb running MiXCR on the RACE reads. The top ten clones hold 2.4% of a sample with more than 45,000 distinct CDR3 sequences, around 12% of them seen once.

This clonotype was obtained from a man aged 30 to 45 with alopecia areata. Some clones in this sample may be carry-over from other donors' samples. The material sequenced was whole blood, taken in connection with sensitization to the hapten diphenylcyclopropenone (DPC). The J gene is TRBJ2-7, the V gene TRBV7-9; possibly TRBD2 for D (6 bases). The DNA for the CDR3 is TGTGCCAGCAGCCCGGGGGTGGTCCGCTCCTACGAGCAGTACTTC. Protein product: CASSPGVVRSYEQYF.